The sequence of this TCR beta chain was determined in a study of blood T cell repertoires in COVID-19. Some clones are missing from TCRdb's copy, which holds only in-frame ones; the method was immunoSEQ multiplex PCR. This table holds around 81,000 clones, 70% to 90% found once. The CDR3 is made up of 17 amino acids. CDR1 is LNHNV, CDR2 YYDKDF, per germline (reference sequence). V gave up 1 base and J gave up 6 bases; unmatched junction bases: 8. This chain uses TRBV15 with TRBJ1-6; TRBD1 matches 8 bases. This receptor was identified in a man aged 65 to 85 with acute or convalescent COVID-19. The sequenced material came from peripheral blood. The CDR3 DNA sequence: TGTGCCACCAGCAGAGGACAGGGGTCGGACTTTAATTCACCCCTCCACTTT. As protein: CATSRGQGSDFNSPLHF.